A single sample gave rise to the 2 T cell receptor beta chains below, sequenced in a study of neurological immune-mediated disorders. TCRdb re-called the 5' RACE reads with MiXCR, one entry per CDR3 protein. This table holds approximately 40,000 distinct CDR3 sequences, about 14% found once. The sample was CD4+ T cells from blood. These receptors were taken from a woman between 55 and 75 years old with HTLV-1-associated myelopathy (HAM/TSP).

The table lists this clonotype with many counts. The chain is built from TRBV10-3 and TRBJ2-5; 9 positions match TRBD2. This CDR3 is 14 amino acids long. Per the germline V gene, CDR1 is ENHRY and CDR2 is SYGVKD. The ends lost 0 bases at V and 6 bases at J; junction bases unmatched: 2. The DNA for the CDR3 is TGTGCCATCAGTGAGTCGAGCGGGGGGAAGACCCAGTACTTC. This translates into CAISESSGGKTQYF.

This clonotype has a handful of counts. The chain employs TRBV3-1 and TRBJ2-7; no clear D gene. This CDR3 has 12 residues. CDR1 and CDR2 from the germline V gene are LGHDT and YNNKEL (reference sequence). Trimming took 2 bases from V and 6 from J, leaving 8 bases between them. CDR3 coding DNA: TGTGCCAGCAGCCAAACGCTGGGCGAGCAGTACTTC. Its translation: CASSQTLGEQYF.